Described below is a single TCR beta chain sequence and its context. Its antigen remains unidentified. Base qualities are not recorded, but no much larger clone differs from it by a single base. This was a case-control study nested in a cohort of healthcare workers in London, UK, who had nasopharyngeal swab PCR tests and blood samples taken every week. Healthcare workers were enrolled in the week of the UK lockdown, from 23 to 31 March 2020, and were followed every week for up to roughly 16 weeks. The sample is drawn from a study of early T cells in non-severe SARS-CoV-2 infection (dated by TCRdb to 2020 to 2023). Concerning the study at large: Because TCR sequencing relied on bulk RNA taken from unsorted whole blood, pairing of alpha and beta chains was not possible.

Libraries were built with 5' RACE. These reads were obtained on a NextSeq 500. In the TCR library protocol, unique molecular identifiers were attached to individual cDNA molecules to correct for PCR bias and sequencing error. Both TCR alpha and beta chains were sequenced, and tight co-correlation was observed between alpha and beta sequence abundances in each sample. The study's processing was this. Decombinator V4 was used to perform V gene, J gene and CDR3 annotation of TCR sequences. TCRs were defined as expanded if a significant change between any two time points was detected under a Poisson model with p below 0.0001. Abundances of TCRs were expressed as counts per million after normalisation to the total number of TCRs sequenced in each sample. TRAV1-2 paired with TRAJ12, TRAJ20 or TRAJ33 defined MAIT TCRs, while TRAV10 paired with TRAJ18 defined iNKT TCRs. VDJdb, accessed 1 November 2021, was searched for CMV, EBV and SARS-CoV-2 annotated TCRs, excluding TCRs annotated for multiple antigens. The public reads were quality trimmed at Q25 with fastp and then assembled into clones with MiXCR by TCRdb, keeping productive beta chains. Entries that share a CDR3 protein sequence are merged under the most common genes and DNA. TCRdb, not the authors, supplied the V and J calls. This sample holds more than 65,000 distinct CDR3 sequences; 9.5% to 15% were observed only once. The ten largest clones capture roughly 2.6% of the sample.

The CDR3 numbers 13 residues from cysteine through phenylalanine. Left in the record is the CDR3 DNA by itself, 39 bases read in frame from the first base. For CDR1 and CDR2, the germline V gene lists MDHEN and SYDVKM. The junction shows trimming of 10 bases on V and 3 bases on J, plus 15 bases between the germline ends. General findings and caveats noted by the study authors: VDJdb matching was skewed toward anti-spike CD8 responses and likely underestimated virus-specific expansions by missing private and CD4 specificities.

This TCR was sampled from an adult who was a healthcare worker with PCR-confirmed SARS-CoV-2 infection or an uninfected control (not recorded which). The sample was whole blood, taken at baseline. The receptor chain draws on TRBV28 and TRBJ2-5; perhaps TRBD2 is the D gene, with 6 bases matching. The DNA sequence is TGTGCCATAAAGCCCCCGGGGGAAGAGACCCAGTACTTC. It encodes CAIKPPGEETQYF.